This T cell receptor beta chain was captured in a study of beta chain features in type 1 diabetes. This clone was observed a handful of times. What it binds is not known. Study observations and caveats: TCRB CDR3 length was moderately but significantly reduced in all four CD4+ subsets of Type 1 diabetes patients.

The authors sorted CD4+ naive, central memory, regulatory and stem cell-like memory cells via CD45RO/CCR7/CD25/CD127/CD95/CD27. Investigators reverse transcribed all isolated RNA, so they sequenced expressed TCRB transcripts. The repertoire was sequenced with immunoSEQ multiplex PCR; TCRdb's copy has only in-frame clones and lacks some. The sample lists about 150,000 clones, approximately 12% occurring once. The CDR3 spans 15 residues. Germline-derived CDR1 and CDR2 are SGDLS and YYNGEE. V gave up 3 bases and J gave up 7 bases; unmatched junction bases: 8. The sequence was obtained from a man between 18 and 29 years old in good health. V and J are TRBV9 and TRBJ1-5; 9 nucleotides match TRBD1. The sample consisted of central memory CD4+ T cells from blood. The CDR3 region has the DNA TGTGCCAGCAGCGCGGGACAGGGCGGATACCAGCCCCAGCATTTT. This translates into CASSAGQGGYQPQHF.